This T cell receptor beta chain was retrieved from a study of OX40 agonist ivuxolimab in advanced cancers. Study-wide results and caveats: Expanded clones tended on average to be more numerous among CD8+ T cells than CD4+. Partial responders at 0.1-3.0 mg/kg had among the lowest clonal expansion. The expanded peripheral T cells' antigen specificity was not determined.

The assay was immunoSEQ multiplex PCR, and TCRdb's table has in-frame clones only and misses some. The table shows approximately 68,000 clones, with more than 85% occurring only once. Drawing of blood for sampling happened at baseline, at cycle 4 day 1, and at cycle 7 day 1. In regard to this clone: Antigen unknown.

The CDR3 has 13 residues. Per the germline V gene, CDR1 is ENHRY and CDR2 is SYGVKD. The V end lost 6 bases, the J end lost 1 base, and 9 bases lay between the germline ends. This specimen was CD4+ or CD8+ T cells sorted from blood, taken in a trial of the OX40 agonist ivuxolimab. The gene calls are TRBV10-3 and TRBJ1-1; no clear D. The origin of this receptor is an adult with an advanced solid tumor such as melanoma, head and neck, liver or kidney cancer. For the CDR3, the DNA is TGTGCCATCAGACTCGACGGGAACACTGAAGCTTTCTTT. Protein: CAIRLDGNTEAFF.